The 29 T cell receptor beta chains listed next were all sequenced from one sample in a study of T cells after yellow fever vaccination. TCRdb re-analysed the 5' RACE reads in MiXCR, keeping a single row per CDR3 protein. The repertoire has 620,000 or so distinct CDR3 sequences, 17% of them found once; the top ten carry approximately 15%. The source material was PBMCs, sampled around 5 days after the first yellow fever vaccination. The receptors stem from a man between 18 and 35 years old who received the YFV17D yellow fever vaccine.

This clonotype has just a few counts. The CDR3 loop is CATCWGQGARQPQHF. The DNA of the CDR3 is TGTGCCACCTGCTGGGGACAGGGGGCGAGGCAGCCCCAGCATTTT. The chain is built from TRBV3-1 and TRBJ1-5; 12 nucleotides match TRBD1. Germline assignment: CDR1 LGHDT and CDR2 YNNKEL (reference sequence). V gave up 10 bases and J gave up 7 bases; unmatched junction bases: 11. This CDR3 spans 15 amino acids.

The rearrangement uses TRBV6-5 and TRBJ2-1; TRBD2 matches at 10 bases. Trimming at V came to 0 bases and at J to 7 bases, leaving 9 bases not matched to a gene. Germline-derived CDR1 and CDR2 are MNHEY and SVGAGI. This CDR3 spans 17 amino acids. The CDR3 spells CASSYSFSGGAINEQFF. In DNA, the CDR3 is TGTGCCAGCAGTTACTCCTTCAGCGGGGGGGCGATAAATGAGCAGTTCTTC.

This clonotype was counted a few times. The V and J genes are TRBV24-1 and TRBJ1-2, with D perhaps matching TRBD1 (5 bases). This CDR3 is built from 14 residues. V shed 6 bases and J shed 2 bases, with 12 bases lying between them. CDR1 is KGHDR, CDR2 SFDVKD, per germline. The CDR3: CATSPTDRNYGYTF. CDR3 DNA sequence: TGTGCCACCAGTCCCACTGACAGAAACTATGGCTACACCTTC.

V usage is TRBV19 and J usage is TRBJ2-3; TRBD1 agrees at 7 bases. V gave up 6 bases and J gave up 3 bases; unmatched junction bases: 3. The length of the CDR3 is 13 residues. CDR1 and CDR2 from the germline V gene are LNHDA and SQIVND (reference sequence). The CDR3 nucleotides read TGTGCCAGTAGACAGACAGGGACAGATACGCAGTATTTT. Translation: CASRQTGTDTQYF.

The J gene is TRBJ2-1, the V gene TRBV5-1, with TRBD2 matching 10 bases. CDR1 SGHRS and CDR2 YFSETQ come from the germline V gene. V shed 4 bases, J shed 8 bases, and the junction held 9 bases outside the gene matches. This CDR3 has 15 residues. The CDR3 region is CASSTERGGLDEQFF. DNA of the CDR3: TGCGCCAGCAGCACCGAGCGGGGGGGCTTAGATGAGCAGTTCTTC.

The chain combines TRBV7-2 with TRBJ2-3; D could derive from TRBD1 or TRBD2 (5 bases each). The ends were cut back, 0 bases at V and 2 bases at J, with 15 bases in the middle. Germline CDR1 SGHTA, CDR2 FQGNSA. This CDR3 is built from 17 residues. The CDR3 loop is CASSLANRDGHTDTQYF. Written as DNA, the CDR3 is TGTGCCAGCAGCTTAGCTAATAGGGACGGGCACACAGATACGCAGTATTTT.

The chain carries TRBV7-2 and TRBJ2-7, with a weak D call TRBD1 (7 bases). Germline assignment: CDR1 SGHTA and CDR2 FQGNSA. There are 13 residues in the CDR3. The germline V and J ends were trimmed by 5 bases and 5 bases, with 13 bases remaining between them. The CDR3 is CASSPTGRNEQYF. DNA of the CDR3: TGTGCCAGCAGCCCGACAGGGAGGAACGAGCAGTACTTC.

The table lists this clonotype with a few counts. The chain links TRBV29-1 to TRBJ1-1; 7 bases agree with TRBD1. The CDR3 extends over 14 amino acids. In germline, CDR1 is SQVTM, CDR2 ANQGSEA. Germline trimming cut 1 base from V and 2 bases from J; bases unmatched to any gene: 4. CDR3 DNA: TGCAGCGTTGAAGCAGGGGGGCTAAACACTGAAGCTTTCTTT. Its protein is CSVEAGGLNTEAFF.

CDR3 sequence: CASSYLGAGSYEQYV. The DNA for the CDR3 is TGTGCCAGCAGTTATCTGGGGGCCGGATCCTACGAGCAGTACGTC. The J gene is TRBJ2-7, the V gene TRBV6-2 or TRBV6-3; TRBD1 might be the D (6 bases). Trimming stripped 3 bases from V and 1 base from J, with 13 bases between. Germline V CDR1 and CDR2: MNHEY, SVGEGT. This CDR3 comprises 15 residues.

This chain connects TRBV7-8 to TRBJ1-5, with D possibly matching TRBD1 (5 bases). The CDR3 runs 17 residues. Germline V lookup: CDR1 SGHVS, CDR2 FQNEAQ. Trimming cost V 2 bases and J 0 bases, with 14 bases left between them. CDR3 sequence: CASSLLGDVHSNQPQHF. CDR3 in DNA: TGTGCCAGCAGCTTATTAGGGGACGTACATAGCAATCAGCCCCAGCATTTT.

There are a few counts of this clonotype. The chain has TRBV10-3 and TRBJ2-3; D possibly matches TRBD1 or TRBD2 (5 bases each). V lost 4 bases to trimming and J lost 4 bases, with 12 bases between them. The CDR3 totals 14 residues. The germline V gene encodes CDR1 ENHRY and CDR2 SYGVKD. Written as DNA, the CDR3 is TGTGCCATCAGTGTGAGGGGCGTCGCAGATACGCAGTATTTT. This encodes CAISVRGVADTQYF.

This clonotype was counted ten times or more. This chain joins TRBV20-1 and TRBJ2-5; the D gene is possibly TRBD2 (6 bases). CDR3 length equals 13 residues. Germline V gives CDR1 DFQATT, CDR2 SNEGSKA (reference sequence). Here the CDR3 reads CRASRAGEETQYF. As DNA, the CDR3 is TGCAGAGCCTCCCGAGCGGGCGAAGAGACCCAGTACTTC.

The chain uses TRBV5-1 and TRBJ2-5, with 12 positions matching TRBD1. The CDR3 sequence is 17 residues long. V lost 6 bases and J lost 5; bases outside the gene matches: 14. Germline loops: CDR1 SGHRS, CDR2 YFSETQ. CDR3 coding DNA: TGCGCCAGCAAACTACCTTCCGGGACAGGGGGCGGGGAGACCCAGTACTTC. It codes for CASKLPSGTGGGETQYF.

Notes on this clonotype: Germline is not matched at one junction end, which may reflect a read error. CDR3 sequence reads: CASSQDSYQPQHF. In nucleotides, the CDR3 is TGCGCCAGCAGCCAAGATAGCTATCAGCCCCAGCATTTT. This chain connects TRBV4-1 to TRBJ1-5, with D unresolved. The CDR3 length is 13 residues. Germline V lookup: CDR1 MGHRA, CDR2 YSYEKL.

The chain joins TRBV18 to TRBJ1-2; D unclear. The CDR3 runs to 15 residues. V was cut by 0 bases and J by 1 base, with 9 bases left in between. Germline CDR1 and CDR2: KGHSH and LQKENI. The CDR3 nucleotides are TGTGCCAGCTCACCACCGGGAGCCTTTAACTATGGCTACACCTTC. Translation: CASSPPGAFNYGYTF. Complete variable domain (other parts from reference TRBV18 and TRBJ1-2): NAGVMQNPRHLVRRRGQEARLRCSPMKGHSHVYWYRQLPEEGLKFMVYLQKENIIDESGMPKERFSAEFPKEGPSILRIQQVVRGDSAAYFCASSPPGAFNYGYTFGSGTRLTVV.

The genes are TRBV19 and TRBJ2-1; D is unclear. Trimming cost V 3 bases and J 12 bases, with 18 bases left between them. This CDR3 spans 14 amino acids. Germline-derived CDR1 and CDR2 are LNHDA and SQIVND (reference sequence). The CDR3 loop is CASSILKEETGQFF. The CDR3 DNA is TGTGCCAGTAGTATTCTCAAAGAGGAAACGGGGCAGTTCTTC.

In this sample, this clonotype turned up many times. V gene TRBV12-3 or TRBV12-4 combines with J gene TRBJ2-7, with D perhaps given as TRBD1 or TRBD2 (5 bases each). Trimming pared 4 bases from V and 0 bases from J, leaving 13 bases between. This CDR3 has 15 amino acids. The CDR3 sequence is CASSWTLQGSYEQYF. The CDR3 nucleotides are TGTGCCAGCAGTTGGACTCTGCAGGGCTCCTACGAGCAGTACTTC.

This clonotype was observed a few times. The chain has TRBV7-8 and TRBJ1-4; D gene uncertain. The CDR3 length is 18 residues. Germline V gene data show CDR1 as SGHVS and CDR2 as FQNEAQ. V was clipped by 4 bases and J by 6 bases, with 24 bases between them. The CDR3 bases are TGTGCCAGCAGCTCTCCCCGGGGTCGCGGGGTCCGAGATGAAAAACTGTTTTTT. This encodes CASSSPRGRGVRDEKLFF.

This clonotype showed up just a few times. The genes are TRBV5-8 and TRBJ2-2; D unresolved. Germline V gene lookup returns CDR1 SGHTS and CDR2 YDEGEE. V lost 3 bases and J 4 bases, leaving 10 bases between the germline ends. The CDR3 is made up of 14 amino acids. CDR3 DNA sequence: TGTGCCAGCAGCTCTACCTGGATCACCGGGGAGCTGTTTTTT. Encoded protein: CASSSTWITGELFF.

V gene TRBV3-1 combines with J gene TRBJ2-2, with D uncertain. V was trimmed by 0 bases and J by 6 bases, leaving 5 bases between them. Germline V gives CDR1 LGHDT, CDR2 YNNKEL (reference sequence). The CDR3 extends over 13 amino acids. This CDR3 reads CASSQDGAGELFF. The DNA of the CDR3 is TGTGCCAGCAGCCAAGACGGTGCCGGGGAGCTGTTTTTT.

This clonotype occurred a few times. This sequence joins TRBV20-1 and TRBJ1-2; D call uncertain. V lost 0 bases, J lost 7 bases, and 15 bases lay in between. CDR1 is DFQATT and CDR2 is SNEGSKA in the germline V gene (reference sequence). The CDR3 extends over 14 amino acids. The CDR3 nucleotides read TGCAGTGCTAGAGATCGAGGAGGGATAGGTGGCTACACCTTC. Translation gives CSARDRGGIGGYTF.

This chain joins TRBV6-2 or TRBV6-3 and TRBJ1-5, with D tentatively TRBD1 (6 bases). Germline CDR1 and CDR2: MNHEY and SVGEGT. V lost 2 bases to trimming and J lost 5 bases, with 10 bases between them. This CDR3 contains 14 residues. The CDR3 DNA reads TGTGCCAGCAGTTACGTGGGGGGCTATCAGCCCCAGCATTTT. It is translated as CASSYVGGYQPQHF.

The chain joins TRBV6-2 or TRBV6-3 to TRBJ2-4; no firm D call. CDR1 is MNHEY and CDR2 is SVGEGT in the germline V gene. The CDR3 extends over 15 amino acids. With 4 bases removed from V and 0 bases from J, the gap between germline ends came to 10 bases. The CDR3 DNA sequence: TGTGCCAGCAGTTTCCGCGCGGTAGCCAAAAACATTCAGTACTTC. It codes for CASSFRAVAKNIQYF.

This clonotype has more than one count but fewer than ten. The rearrangement links TRBV11-2 to TRBJ2-7; tentatively, D is TRBD2 (5 bases). V was pared by 1 base and J by 0 bases, with 7 bases between. The CDR3 is 14 residues long. The germline gives CDR1 SGHAT, CDR2 FQNNGV. CDR3: CASSLVRGSYEQYF. In nucleotides, the CDR3 is TGTGCCAGCAGCTTAGTACGGGGCTCCTACGAGCAGTACTTC.

Ten or more counts support this clonotype. The rearrangement links TRBV2 to TRBJ1-5; D is unclear. Trimming removed 8 bases from V and 5 bases from J, with 16 bases in between. This CDR3 is 14 amino acids long. Germline V gene sequence: CDR1 SNHLY, CDR2 FYNNEI. This CDR3 reads CASARAPPDQPQHF. The CDR3 bases are TGTGCCAGCGCAAGGGCCCCCCCAGATCAGCCCCAGCATTTT.

This clonotype was detected ten times or more. CDR3 bases: TGTGCCAGCTCATGGGAGAACACTGAAGCTTTCTTT. Its protein product is CASSWENTEAFF. This rearrangement joins TRBV18 to TRBJ1-1; D remains unclear. Germline assignment: CDR1 KGHSH and CDR2 LQKENI. This CDR3 region has 12 residues. Trimming shortened V by 5 bases and J by 1 base, and 5 bases separated the two germline ends.

This chain links TRBV6-1 with TRBJ2-5; 11 bases map to TRBD2. J lost 9 bases, V lost 6 bases, and 12 bases had no gene match. The CDR3 is made up of 15 amino acids. Germline CDR1 reads MNHNS; CDR2 reads SASEGT. The CDR3 is CASSLSGGGRGAQYF. CDR3 sequence (DNA): TGTGCCAGCAGCCTTAGCGGGGGGGGTCGAGGGGCCCAGTACTTC.

The V call is TRBV5-6, the J call TRBJ2-2; TRBD2 might be the D (5 bases). In germline, CDR1 is SGHDT, CDR2 YYEEEE. The CDR3 has 14 amino acids. V lost 1 base, J lost 5 bases, and 9 bases lay in between. CDR3 DNA: TGTGCCAGCAGCTTGCGGCTAGCTACCGGGGAGCTGTTTTTT. This encodes CASSLRLATGELFF.

The V and J genes are TRBV27 and TRBJ2-2; D gene ambiguous. Germline values: CDR1 MNHEY, CDR2 SMNVEV (reference sequence). This CDR3 comprises 14 residues. V lost 3 bases and J 5 bases, leaving 10 bases between the germline ends. The DNA for the CDR3 is TGTGCCAGCAGTTTGATTCAGTCTACCGGGGAGCTGTTTTTT. This codes for CASSLIQSTGELFF.